This T cell receptor (beta chain) appears in the sequencing data of a study of CD8+CD57+ T cells in acquired aplastic anemia. Study background: Healthy donors had, on average, about 9.9 million reads for their CD4+ cells. Study results and limitations: Between patients and controls, 25 to 30 CD8+ CDR3 sequences were found in common.

Concerning this clonotype: Antigen specificity is unknown.

TCR beta VDJ and CDR3 were profiled, and genomic DNA was the template. TCRdb analysed the reads with MiXCR anew, one entry per CDR3 protein. The profile covers 150,000 to 200,000 distinct CDR3 sequences, with 55% to 70% appearing a single time and 45% taken by the ten largest. Germline CDR1 is DFQATT and CDR2 is SNEGSKA (reference sequence). The germline V and J ends were trimmed by 5 bases and 0 bases, with 13 bases remaining between them. The CDR3 contains 14 residues. Sample: sorted CD4+, CD8+, or CD8+CD57+ T cells (not recorded which) from PBMCs. This sequence originates from a human donor in good health. V is TRBV20-1 and J is TRBJ1-2, with a tentative D call TRBD1 (5 bases). CDR3: CSAVVGGTNYGYTF. DNA of the CDR3: TGCAGTGCTGTCGTGGGGGGGACTAACTATGGCTACACCTTC.